This TCR beta chain is from a study of shared clonotypes between healthy human individuals. Here immunoSEQ multiplex PCR was the method, and the copy in TCRdb shows in-frame clones only, minus some. The sample includes more than 400,000 clones, 90% to 97% of them seen just once. The ends were cut back, 6 bases at V and 5 bases at J, with 19 bases in the middle. Per germline, CDR1 LNHDA and CDR2 SQIVND (reference sequence). The CDR3 consists of 15 residues. This clone was counted once. This TCR was recovered from a woman between 25 and 40 years old in good health. This chain links TRBV19 with TRBJ1-1; a weak D match, TRBD1 (5 bases). Sequenced material: naive CD4+ T cells sorted from blood. Subset here: CD45RA+ positively selected. This chain's CDR3 is CASRGPLGEGTEAFF. The CDR3 DNA follows: TGTGCCAGTAGGGGTCCTTTGGGAGAGGGGACTGAAGCTTTCTTT.